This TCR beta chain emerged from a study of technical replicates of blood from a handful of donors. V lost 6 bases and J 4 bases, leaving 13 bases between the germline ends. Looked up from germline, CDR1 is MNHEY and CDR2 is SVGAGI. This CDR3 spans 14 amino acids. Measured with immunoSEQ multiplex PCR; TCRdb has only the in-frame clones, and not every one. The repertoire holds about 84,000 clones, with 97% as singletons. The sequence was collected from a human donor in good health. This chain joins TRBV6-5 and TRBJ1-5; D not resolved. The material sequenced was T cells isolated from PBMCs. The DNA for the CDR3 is TGTGCCAGCAGCCCTGGCCGGGTAAATCAGCCCCAGCATTTT. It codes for CASSPGRVNQPQHF.